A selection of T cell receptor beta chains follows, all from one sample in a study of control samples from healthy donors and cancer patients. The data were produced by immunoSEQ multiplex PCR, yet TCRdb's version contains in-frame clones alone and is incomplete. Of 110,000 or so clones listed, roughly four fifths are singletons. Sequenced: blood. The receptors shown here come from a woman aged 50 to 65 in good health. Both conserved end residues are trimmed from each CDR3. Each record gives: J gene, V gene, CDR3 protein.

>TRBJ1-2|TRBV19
ASSTGDRYYGYT
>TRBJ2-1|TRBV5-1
ASSPGLAGGRSYNEQF
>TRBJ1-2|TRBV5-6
ASSPYRGQRGNGYT
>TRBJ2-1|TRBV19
ASSPIRGGSYNEQF
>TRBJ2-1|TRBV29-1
SVVQRGDYNEQF
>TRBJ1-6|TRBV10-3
AIRDTGRGSPLH
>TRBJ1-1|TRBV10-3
AIGDRGVITEAF
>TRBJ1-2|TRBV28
ASSPGAGLYGYT
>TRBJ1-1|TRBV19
ASSMDSLNTEAF
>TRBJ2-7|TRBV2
ASTEEGRSYEQY
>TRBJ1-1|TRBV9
ASSVDTGNTEAF
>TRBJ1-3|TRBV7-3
ASSLQWILLGNTIY
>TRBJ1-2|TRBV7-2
ASSLGQSGYGYT
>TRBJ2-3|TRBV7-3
ASSLGLQPITDTQY
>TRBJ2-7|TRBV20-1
SARDVYEQY
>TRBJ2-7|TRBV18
ASSPPEGTAHSYEQY
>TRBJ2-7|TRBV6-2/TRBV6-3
ASSYTASSSYEQY
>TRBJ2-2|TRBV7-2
ASSLAGGTGELF
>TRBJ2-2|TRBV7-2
ASSPRGGMNTGELF
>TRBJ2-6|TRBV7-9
ASSLQASSGANVLT
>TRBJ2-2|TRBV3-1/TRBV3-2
ASSQDDLGHNTGELF
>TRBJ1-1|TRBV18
ASSQTGNTEAF
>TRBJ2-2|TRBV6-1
ASSEQGDTGELF
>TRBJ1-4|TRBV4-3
ASSQVQGIARNEKLF
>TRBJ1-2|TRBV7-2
ASSLTGGASYGYT
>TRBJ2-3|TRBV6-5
ASRWDSSTDTQY
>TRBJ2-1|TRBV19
ASSIDRGTGDNEQF
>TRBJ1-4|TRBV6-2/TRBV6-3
ASSYYSRASAKLF
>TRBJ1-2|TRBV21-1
ASRTTVGNCGYT
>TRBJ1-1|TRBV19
ASSSWGQGWLEDTEAF
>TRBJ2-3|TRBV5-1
ASRTSGGKADTQY
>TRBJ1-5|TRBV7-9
AGESIDQPQH
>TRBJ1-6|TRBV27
ASSLIAYNSPLH
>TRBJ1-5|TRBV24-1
ATSDEGDNQPQH
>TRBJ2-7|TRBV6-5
ASRTGQGSAYEQY
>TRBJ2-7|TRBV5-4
ASSLGGRVGEQY
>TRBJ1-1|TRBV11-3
ASSLATGNTEAF
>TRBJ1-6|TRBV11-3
ASSRGNSPLH
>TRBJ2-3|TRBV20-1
SASRWDQETDTQY
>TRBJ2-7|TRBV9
ASSVASGGSYEQY
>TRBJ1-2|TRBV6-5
ASSYSMGSGYGYT
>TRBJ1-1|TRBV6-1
ASSKNSATEAF
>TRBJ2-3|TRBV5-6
ASSLRRVSTDTQY
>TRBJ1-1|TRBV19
ASSMFWEAF
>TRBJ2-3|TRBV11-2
ASTLLPGGSTDTQY
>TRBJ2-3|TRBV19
ASKRLTSTDTQY
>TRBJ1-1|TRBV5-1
ASSSYTVDTEAF
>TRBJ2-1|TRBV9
ASSVEGAEDNEQF
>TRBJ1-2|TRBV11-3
ASSFTPADGYT
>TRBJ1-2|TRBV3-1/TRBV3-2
ASSHLTGGGGYT